This TCR beta chain is from a study of CD4+ T cells in melanoma. As to this clone: Its antigen is not known.

The assay was immunoSEQ multiplex PCR, and TCRdb's table has in-frame clones only and misses some. Of tens of thousands of clones in the sample, about 70% are singletons; the top ten hold roughly 4.8%. Study results and caveats: Diverse differentiation states were reported for melanoma neoantigen-specific CD4+ T cells. CD8+ T cell, macrophage and B cell function reportedly correlated with neoantigen-specific CD4+ T cells.

This receptor was taken from a human donor with melanoma. Sequencing used tumor tissue.

CDR3 nucleotide sequence: TGTGCCAGCAGGCTACAGGGGGCTAGGGAAAAACTGTTTTTT. Its protein product is CASRLQGAREKLFF. This chain uses TRBV27 with TRBJ1-4, with 9 positions matching TRBD1. The CDR3 totals 14 residues. CDR1 is MNHEY and CDR2 is SMNVEV in the germline V gene (reference sequence). J lost 8 bases, V lost 6 bases, and 7 bases had no gene match.